The sequence of this TCR beta chain was determined in a study of blood T cell repertoires in COVID-19. Study-wide context: Some COVID-19 samples were acute and others convalescent; all came from the United States, Italy and Spain. Sources were T cells, B-cell-depleted T cells, or PBMCs; the material itself was cDNA or gDNA.

This clone was counted many times. The CDR3 length is 12 residues. Trimming took 6 bases from V and 4 from J, leaving 4 bases between them. Germline lookup yields CDR1 MNHEY and CDR2 SVGAGI. In the original analysis: Estimates of nucleated cell counts were drawn from the amplification of reference gene primers. Assay: immunoSEQ multiplex PCR; the TCRdb copy retains only in-frame clones and omits some. V and J calls and clone size come straight from that table; D and trimming were deduced from the DNA. Found here are some 170,000 clones, around four fifths of them singletons; the top ten hold 2.5% to 3.5%.

Sequenced sample: peripheral blood. The receptor's source is a man aged 65 to 85 with acute or convalescent COVID-19. The chain carries TRBV6-5 and TRBJ1-6, with unresolved D. The CDR3 protein is CASRQYNSPLHF. DNA for the CDR3: TGTGCCAGCAGACAGTATAATTCACCCCTCCACTTT.